This T cell receptor (beta chain) was found in a study of cytomegalovirus exposure and HLA in healthy donors (dated by TCRdb to about 2017). For context, the study as a whole: An earlier analysis of 587 of the donors reported approximately 260 Gb of sequence data and 117 million unique TCR beta sequences obtained from about 179 million T cells. Approximately 300 gigabases of sequencing data and tens of millions of unique TCR sequences were included in an early release covering roughly 600 HLA-typed donors. Of the approximately 400 genotyped donors, over 65% fell in the genetic ancestry cluster associated with self-reported Caucasian donors. The study was designed to test whether signatures of past pathogen exposure could be identified by cataloging public T cell receptors. The study used immunosequencing to profile the T cell repertoires of 670 or so subjects and linked those repertoires to cytomegalovirus serostatus. Besides the first cohort of under 700 subjects, a separate validation cohort made up of 120 or so different subjects was used. To predict cytomegalovirus infection status, the study combined high-throughput TCR immunosequencing, statistical association of individual TCRs with disease status, and machine learning. To study patterns of TCR occurrence, a later analysis re-analyzed previously published TCR beta repertoires from just over 650 donors and added high-resolution HLA genotyping. The later analysis used no new phenotypic data to find candidate immune exposures, relying instead on TCR beta sequences and their occurrence across donors. In an earlier analysis of 550 to 700 of the donors, high-throughput TCR beta sequencing was used to judge whether each TCR beta V gene segment behaved as functional or pseudogenic. Donor age, sex, ethnicity and CMV serostatus were compiled alongside the repertoire data. In a later genetic analysis, genome-wide SNP genotypes for 398 of the 666 donors were used, and that subset was treated as a discovery cohort. Every repertoire in the discovery cohort had been generated on one and the same sequencing platform. Both class I and class II loci were covered by HLA typing, at four-digit resolution. The number of typed donors differed by locus: roughly 629-640 for A, B, C, DRB1 and DQB1; some 500 for DQA1; 606 for DPA1; and about 470 for DPB1. Four or five DR-DQ haplotypes were treated as single units for association and clustering because of strong linkage in the cohort. On average, around 200,000 unique TCR beta nucleotide sequences were sequenced per donor among roughly 430 genotyped donors of the cohort, with about 19% of those sequences being non-productive. Overall study outcomes, separate from this receptor: An association between a missense DCLRE1C variant and V-gene and J-gene trimming of TCR beta chains was found in a later genetic analysis and replicated in an independent cohort. A further reported finding was that TCR beta sequences accurately predicted the HLA-A and HLA-B alleles for most subjects in the first cohort. A cluster of highly shared sequence variants was judged likely to be a technical artifact of the sequencing pipeline. In a later genetic analysis, fewer N-insertions in productive TCRs were reported among donors in an Asian-associated ancestry cluster than the approximately 630-donor mean. The classifier was reported to diagnose cytomegalovirus status with high specificity and sensitivity in both the original and validation cohorts. Immune exposure information for the cohort was limited to CMV serostatus. In an earlier analysis of some 640 of the donors, most TCR beta V segments were observed in productive rearrangements about 87% or about 30% of the time, broadly matching IMGT annotations. According to a later analysis, most CMV-associated TCR beta chains appeared to be HLA-restricted, and the HLA associations seemed to be driven largely by CMV exposure. Because some donors lacked HLA typing at each locus, the association tests relied only on the typed subset. Several of the top co-occurrence clusters appeared to be linked to parvovirus B19, influenza, CMV and Epstein-Barr virus, according to a later analysis. According to a later analysis, TCR association rates differed among HLA loci, with DRB1 alleles showing the most associated TCRs and HLA-C alleles showing the fewest. The earlier analysis of some 540 of the donors excluded approximately 17 rarely observed V segments, including chromosome 9 orphons, because counts were too low. When HLA alleles, especially DR and DQ, strongly co-occurred, attributing TCR associations to individual alleles was difficult. The authors suggested that the approach could potentially be generalized to other disease states and immunological phenotypes. Linkage disequilibrium might explain the correlated functional status among segregating V segments, but an unknown experimental factor could not be excluded. Only TCR beta chains were sequenced in this cohort, and the absence of alpha or paired-chain data limited detectable features. In vitro tests confirmed that a few of the cytomegalovirus-associated TCR beta chains recognize cytomegalovirus antigens. A total of 150 to 200 TCR beta chains were listed by the study as associated with cytomegalovirus. Across donors, most TCR sequences were observed very rarely, whereas some public TCRs were present in many individuals. Roughly uniform sequencing depth across donors was assumed in presence/absence analyses, although this assumption may not hold. At a false discovery rate of 0.05, a later analysis linked 15,000 to 20,000 TCR beta sequences to specific HLA alleles. In a later analysis, HLA-associated TCR beta chains were found to be more clonally expanded and to have lower generation probabilities than equally common non-associated chains.

Preparation of the library involved the immunoSEQ multiplex PCR assay. For the multiplex PCR, a mixture combining 60 forward primers for TCR Vbeta segments and 13 reverse primers for TCR Jbeta segments was used. Amplification of the CDR3 region of rearranged TCR beta genes was performed with a multiplex PCR assay on genomic DNA. The amplified TCR beta libraries were sequenced on the Illumina HiSeq System as 87-base-pair reads. The source study handled its data this way. Across the 666 repertoires, a later analysis counted tens of millions of unique TCR beta chains, 9.5 million to 12 million of which were shared by at least two donors. Raw reads were error-corrected and collapsed into unique sequences with a nearest-neighbor algorithm that merged closely related sequences to remove PCR and sequencing errors. Alignment of CDR3 sequences to IMGT reference sequences was used to assign V, D and J gene segments. Each retained sequence needed at least a six-nucleotide match to both a V gene segment and a J gene segment. A rearrangement counted as productive if the CDR3 had no stop codons and remained in frame with V and J, and every other rearrangement counted as non-productive. Following IMGT convention, CDR3 was defined as the stretch from the second conserved V-encoded cysteine to the conserved J-encoded phenylalanine. The earlier analysis of 500 to 650 of the donors excluded any sequence lacking an unambiguous match to a single V gene segment. An earlier analysis of 550 to 650 of the donors classified V segments as functional when productive rearrangements were above 56.7% and as segregating when the standard deviation between donors was above 5%. To diagnose cytomegalovirus status from the catalog of TCR beta chain sequences, a statistical classification framework was built. V and J gene assignment, in a later analysis, came from comparing TCR nucleotide sequences with IMGT/GENE-DB human TR gene sequences. Using the TCRdist pipeline, a later analysis assigned CDR3 sequences along with most-parsimonious VDJ recombination scenarios. In a later analysis, each TCR beta chain was defined by its CDR3 amino acid sequence together with its V-gene family, and reads without a unique V-gene family were excluded. To address suspected cross-contamination and a sequencing artifact, a later analysis removed several hundred highly shared, low-generation-probability nucleotide sequences. In a later analysis, a clonal expansion index for each public chain was calculated from normalized within-repertoire ranks of inferred template counts. A later analysis computed generation probabilities with a VDJ recombination model fitted to out-of-frame rearrangements, and checked the results against IGoR. A later analysis scored TCR-TCR, TCR-HLA and TCR-CMV co-occurrence with hypergeometric tests, applying a repertoire-size bias correction to TCR pairs. In a later analysis, false discovery rates were estimated by permuting HLA or CMV assignments 20 times. A later analysis grouped co-occurring TCRs with DBSCAN, adding TCRdist sequence similarity when clustering within HLA-allele-positive subsets. Repertoires with fewer than 30,000 or more than 120,000 public chains, plus five repertoires with anomalous nucleotide sharing, were excluded from co-occurrence clustering. Sourced from immuneACCESS, this table was stored by TCRdb with only in-frame sequences that have V and J called. A share of the clones is absent; for the studies checked, an unresolved V gene accounts for under half, and the remainder has no known explanation. That table furnishes V, J and clone size, whereas the DNA furnished D and trimming. The sample includes about 160,000 clones, with more than 65% observed a single time. Together, the top ten hold around 6.6% of the sample.

About this clone itself: This receptor's antigen is unknown. Base qualities were left out, and no much larger clone turns up one base away.

The cohort comprised approximately 700 healthy bone marrow donors. Cohort members were all nominally healthy when sampled, although unrecorded immune exposures were likely present. The donor was CMV seropositive and belonged to the group of more than 250 seropositive cohort members. Each donor provided a peripheral blood sample, and peripheral blood mononuclear cells were used for TCR beta sequencing. The Qiagen DNeasy Blood Extraction Kit was used to extract genomic DNA from the blood cell samples. The clonotype was recovered from a man aged 50-60 years in good health and CMV-seropositive. The sequencing sample was made of PBMCs.

The DNA sequence is given as TGTGCCATCAGTAATCTAGCGGGAGTAGGCACTGAGCAGTTCTTC. This encodes CAISNLAGVGTEQFF. The rearrangement joined TRBV10-3 to TRBJ2-1; TRBD2 lines up with 10 middle nucleotides. CDR1 and CDR2 were assigned from the germline V gene as ENHRY and SYGVKD. The CDR3 covers 15 residues, taking in both the cysteine and the phenylalanine. The CDR3 DNA has 45 bases and is translated from base 1. The V end gives up 5 bases and the J end 9 bases, leaving 10 bases in the junction not matched to a gene.